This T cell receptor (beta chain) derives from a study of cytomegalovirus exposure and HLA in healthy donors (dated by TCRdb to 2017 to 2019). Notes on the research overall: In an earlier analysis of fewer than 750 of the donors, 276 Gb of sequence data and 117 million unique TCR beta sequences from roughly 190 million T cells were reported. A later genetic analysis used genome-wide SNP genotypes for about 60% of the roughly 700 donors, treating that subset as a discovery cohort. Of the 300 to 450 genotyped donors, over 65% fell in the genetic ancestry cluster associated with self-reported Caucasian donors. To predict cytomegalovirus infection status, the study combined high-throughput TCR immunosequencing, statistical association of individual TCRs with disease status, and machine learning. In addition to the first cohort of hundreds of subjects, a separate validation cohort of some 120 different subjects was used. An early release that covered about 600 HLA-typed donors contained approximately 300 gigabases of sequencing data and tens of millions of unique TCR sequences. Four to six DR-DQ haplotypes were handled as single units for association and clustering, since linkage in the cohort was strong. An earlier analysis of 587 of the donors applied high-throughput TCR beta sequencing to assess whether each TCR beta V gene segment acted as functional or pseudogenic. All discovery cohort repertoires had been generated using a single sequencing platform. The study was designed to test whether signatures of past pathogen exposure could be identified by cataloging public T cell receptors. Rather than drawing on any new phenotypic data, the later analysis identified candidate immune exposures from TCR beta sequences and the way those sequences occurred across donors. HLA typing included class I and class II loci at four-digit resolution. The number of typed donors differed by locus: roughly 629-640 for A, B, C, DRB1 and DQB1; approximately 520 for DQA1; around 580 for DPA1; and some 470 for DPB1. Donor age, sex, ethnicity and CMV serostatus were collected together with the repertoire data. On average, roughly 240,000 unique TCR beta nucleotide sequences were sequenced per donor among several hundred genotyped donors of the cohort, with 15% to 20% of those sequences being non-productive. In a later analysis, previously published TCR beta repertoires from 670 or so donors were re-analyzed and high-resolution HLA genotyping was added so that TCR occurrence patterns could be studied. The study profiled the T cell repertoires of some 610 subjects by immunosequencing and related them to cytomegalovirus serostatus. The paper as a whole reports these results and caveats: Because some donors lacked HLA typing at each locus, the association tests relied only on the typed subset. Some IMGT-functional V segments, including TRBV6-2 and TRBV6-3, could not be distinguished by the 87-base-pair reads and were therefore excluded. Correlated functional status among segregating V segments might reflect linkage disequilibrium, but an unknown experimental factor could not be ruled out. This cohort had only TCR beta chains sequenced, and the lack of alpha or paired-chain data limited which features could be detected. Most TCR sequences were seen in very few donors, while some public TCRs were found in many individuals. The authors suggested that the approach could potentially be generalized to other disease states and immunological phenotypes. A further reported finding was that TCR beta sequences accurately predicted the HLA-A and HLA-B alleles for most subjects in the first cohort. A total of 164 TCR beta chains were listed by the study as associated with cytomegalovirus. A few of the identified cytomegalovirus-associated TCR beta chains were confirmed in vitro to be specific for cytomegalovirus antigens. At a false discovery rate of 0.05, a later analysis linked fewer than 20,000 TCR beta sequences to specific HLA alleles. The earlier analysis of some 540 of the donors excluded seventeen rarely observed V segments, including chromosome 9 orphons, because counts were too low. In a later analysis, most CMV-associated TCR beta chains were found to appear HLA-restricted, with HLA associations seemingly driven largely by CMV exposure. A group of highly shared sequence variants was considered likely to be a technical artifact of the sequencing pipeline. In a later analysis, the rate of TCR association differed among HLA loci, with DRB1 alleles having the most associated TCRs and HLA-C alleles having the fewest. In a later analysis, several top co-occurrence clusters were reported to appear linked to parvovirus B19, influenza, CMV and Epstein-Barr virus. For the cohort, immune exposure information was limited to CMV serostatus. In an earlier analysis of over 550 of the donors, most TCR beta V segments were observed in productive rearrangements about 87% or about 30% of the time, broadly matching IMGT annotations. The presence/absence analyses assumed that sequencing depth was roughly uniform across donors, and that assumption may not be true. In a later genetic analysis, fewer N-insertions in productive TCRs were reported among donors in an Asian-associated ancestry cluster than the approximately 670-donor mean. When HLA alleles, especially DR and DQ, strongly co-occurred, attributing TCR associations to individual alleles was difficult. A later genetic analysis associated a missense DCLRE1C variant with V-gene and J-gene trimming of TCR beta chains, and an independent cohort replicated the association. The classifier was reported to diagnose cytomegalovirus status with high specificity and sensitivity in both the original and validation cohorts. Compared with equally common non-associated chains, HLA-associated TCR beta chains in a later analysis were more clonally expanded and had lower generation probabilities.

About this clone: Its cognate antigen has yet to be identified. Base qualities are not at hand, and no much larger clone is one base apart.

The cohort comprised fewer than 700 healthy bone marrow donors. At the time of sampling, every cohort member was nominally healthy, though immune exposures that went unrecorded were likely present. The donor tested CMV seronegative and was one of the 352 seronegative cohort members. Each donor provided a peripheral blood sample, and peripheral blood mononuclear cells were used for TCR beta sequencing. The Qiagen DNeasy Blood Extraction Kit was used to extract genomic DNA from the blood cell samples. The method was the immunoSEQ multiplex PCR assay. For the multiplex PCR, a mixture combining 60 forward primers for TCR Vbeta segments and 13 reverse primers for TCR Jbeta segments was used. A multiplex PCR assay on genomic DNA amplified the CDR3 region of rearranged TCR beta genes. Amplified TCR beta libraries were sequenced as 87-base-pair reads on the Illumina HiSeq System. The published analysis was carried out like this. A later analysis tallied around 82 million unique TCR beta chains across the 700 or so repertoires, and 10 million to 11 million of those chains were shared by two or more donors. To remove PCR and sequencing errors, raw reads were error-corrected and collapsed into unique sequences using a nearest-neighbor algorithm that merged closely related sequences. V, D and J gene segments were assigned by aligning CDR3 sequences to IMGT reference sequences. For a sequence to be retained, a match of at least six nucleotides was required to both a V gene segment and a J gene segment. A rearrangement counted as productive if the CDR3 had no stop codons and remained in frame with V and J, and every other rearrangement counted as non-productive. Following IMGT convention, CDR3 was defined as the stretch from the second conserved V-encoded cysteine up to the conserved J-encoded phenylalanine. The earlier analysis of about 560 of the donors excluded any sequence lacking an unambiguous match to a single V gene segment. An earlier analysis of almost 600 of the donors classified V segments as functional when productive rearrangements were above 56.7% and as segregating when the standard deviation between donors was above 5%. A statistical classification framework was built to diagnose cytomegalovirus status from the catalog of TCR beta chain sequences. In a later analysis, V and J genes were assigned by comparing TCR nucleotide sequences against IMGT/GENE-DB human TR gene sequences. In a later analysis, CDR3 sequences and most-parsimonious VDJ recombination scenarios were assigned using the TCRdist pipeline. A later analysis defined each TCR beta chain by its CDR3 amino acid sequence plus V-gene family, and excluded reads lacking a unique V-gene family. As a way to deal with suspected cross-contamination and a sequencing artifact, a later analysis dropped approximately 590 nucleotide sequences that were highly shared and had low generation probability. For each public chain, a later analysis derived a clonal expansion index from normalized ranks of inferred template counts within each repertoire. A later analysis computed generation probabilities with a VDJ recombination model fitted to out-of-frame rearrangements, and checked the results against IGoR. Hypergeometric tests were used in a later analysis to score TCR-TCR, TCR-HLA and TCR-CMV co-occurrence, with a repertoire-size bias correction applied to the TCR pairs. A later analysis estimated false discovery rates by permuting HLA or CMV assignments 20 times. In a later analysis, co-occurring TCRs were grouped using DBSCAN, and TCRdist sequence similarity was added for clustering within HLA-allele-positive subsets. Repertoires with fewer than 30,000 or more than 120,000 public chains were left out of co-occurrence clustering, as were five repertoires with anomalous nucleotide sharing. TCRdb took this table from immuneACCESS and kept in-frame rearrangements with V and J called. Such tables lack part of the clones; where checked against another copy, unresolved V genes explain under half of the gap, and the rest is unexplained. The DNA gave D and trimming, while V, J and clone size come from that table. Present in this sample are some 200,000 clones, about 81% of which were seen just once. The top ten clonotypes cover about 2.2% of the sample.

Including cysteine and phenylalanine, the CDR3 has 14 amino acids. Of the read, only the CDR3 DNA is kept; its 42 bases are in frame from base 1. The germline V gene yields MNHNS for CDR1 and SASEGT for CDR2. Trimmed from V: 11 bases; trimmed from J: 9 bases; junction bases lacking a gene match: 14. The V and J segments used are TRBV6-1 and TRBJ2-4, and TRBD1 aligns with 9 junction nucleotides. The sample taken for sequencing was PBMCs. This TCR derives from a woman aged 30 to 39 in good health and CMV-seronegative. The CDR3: CAAQGALSVGIQYF. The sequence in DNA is TGTGCCGCACAGGGGGCCTTGAGTGTGGGCATTCAGTACTTC.